Listed below are T cell receptor beta chains from one sample, sequenced in a study of blood T cell repertoires in COVID-19. Some clones are missing from TCRdb's copy, which holds only in-frame ones; the method was immunoSEQ multiplex PCR. This sample yields under 45,000 clones, of which about 89% are seen a single time; roughly 9.1% belongs to the top ten. The sequencing input was peripheral blood. The source of these receptors is a man at least 80 years old with active COVID-19. The CDR3 runs from the conserved cysteine through the conserved F or W. The D gene is left open where the match is weak. Where a row states a size, it is once, few, many or the class of an expanded clone; other rows omit it.

J: TRBJ2-7; size: -; V: TRBV7-2; D: TRBD1; DNA: TGTGCCAGCAGCTCGGCCGGGACAGGGGCCTACGAGCAGTACTTC; CDR3: CASSSAGTGAYEQYF
J: TRBJ2-7; size: -; V: TRBV5-6; D: -; DNA: TGTGCCAGCAGCTTGGTGGGGGCCCAGTGGTACGAGCAGTACTTC; CDR3: CASSLVGAQWYEQYF
J: TRBJ2-1; size: -; V: TRBV3-1/TRBV3-2; D: TRBD2; DNA: TGTGCCAGCAGCCAAGAACTAGCGGGAGCAGGTTCCTACAATGAGCAGTTCTTC; CDR3: CASSQELAGAGSYNEQFF
J: TRBJ2-1; size: -; V: TRBV28; D: -; DNA: TGTGCCAGCAGTTTATCTAGAAATGAGCAGTTCTTC; CDR3: CASSLSRNEQFF
J: TRBJ1-5; size: -; V: TRBV19; D: -; DNA: TGTGCCAGTAGTCTTTGGGGTCAGGGAAGCAATCAGCCCCAGCATTTT; CDR3: CASSLWGQGSNQPQHF
J: TRBJ2-7; size: -; V: TRBV24-1; D: -; DNA: TGTGCCACCAGTGCGGGTCGAGGAATTTACGAGCAGTACTTC; CDR3: CATSAGRGIYEQYF
J: TRBJ1-6; size: -; V: TRBV5-1; D: -; DNA: TGCGCCAGCAGCTTGGGTCCGGGTTCACCCCTCCACTTT; CDR3: CASSLGPGSPLHF
J: TRBJ2-4; size: once; V: TRBV4-3; D: -; DNA: TGCGCCAGCAGCCAAATAACAGGGGAGGACATTCAGTACTTC; CDR3: CASSQITGEDIQYF
J: TRBJ2-2; size: -; V: TRBV7-2; D: -; DNA: TGTGCCAGCAGCTTTTATTCGGCCGGGGAGCTGTTTTTT; CDR3: CASSFYSAGELFF
J: TRBJ2-7; size: -; V: TRBV18; D: -; DNA: TGTGCCAGCTCACCGGGGCGGAGGGGAGACGAGCAGTACTTC; CDR3: CASSPGRRGDEQYF
J: TRBJ2-2; size: -; V: TRBV5-1; D: TRBD1; DNA: TGCGCCAGCAGCTTGGCCCCGGGACAGGGGGCGGAGACCGGGGAGCTGTTTTTT; CDR3: CASSLAPGQGAETGELFF
J: TRBJ2-1; size: -; V: TRBV5-4; D: TRBD2; DNA: TGTGCCAGCAGCATCGGGGGACTAGCGGGAGTAGTTGAGCAGTTCTTC; CDR3: CASSIGGLAGVVEQFF
J: TRBJ1-2; size: -; V: TRBV5-6; D: TRBD1; DNA: TGTGCCAGCAGCTTGATACAGGGGGATGGTGGCTACACCTTC; CDR3: CASSLIQGDGGYTF
J: TRBJ2-1; size: -; V: TRBV3-1/TRBV3-2; D: TRBD2; DNA: TGTGCCAGCAGCCCGAGACTAGCCTATGAGCAGTTCTTC; CDR3: CASSPRLAYEQFF
J: TRBJ2-7; size: -; V: TRBV4-3; D: TRBD1; DNA: TGCGCCAGCAGCCAACGCGAGACAGGGGACTACGAGCAGTACTTC; CDR3: CASSQRETGDYEQYF